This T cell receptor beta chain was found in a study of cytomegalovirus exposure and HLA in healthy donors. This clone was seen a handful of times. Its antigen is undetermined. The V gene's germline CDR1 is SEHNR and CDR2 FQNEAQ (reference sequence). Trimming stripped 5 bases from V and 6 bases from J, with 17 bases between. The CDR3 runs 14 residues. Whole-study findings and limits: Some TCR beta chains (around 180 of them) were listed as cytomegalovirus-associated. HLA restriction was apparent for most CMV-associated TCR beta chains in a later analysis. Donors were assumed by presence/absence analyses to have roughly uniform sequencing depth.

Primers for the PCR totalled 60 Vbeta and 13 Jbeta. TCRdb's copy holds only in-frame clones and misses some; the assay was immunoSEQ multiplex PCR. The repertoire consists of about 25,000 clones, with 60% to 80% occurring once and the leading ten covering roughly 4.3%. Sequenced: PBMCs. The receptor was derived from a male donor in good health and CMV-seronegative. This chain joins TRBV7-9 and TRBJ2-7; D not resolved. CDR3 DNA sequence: TGTGCCAGCAGCCCCCCGCTAACTGTCGCCGAGCAGTACTTC. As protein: CASSPPLTVAEQYF.